These 25 T cell receptor beta chains originate from one sample sequenced in a study of blood T cell repertoires in COVID-19. Profiling relied on immunoSEQ multiplex PCR, and the TCRdb table lists in-frame clones only, not all of them. The sample yields around 200,000 clones, 85% seen once. Source material: peripheral blood. Source of these receptors: an elderly woman with acute or convalescent COVID-19.

This clone has a single count. J is TRBJ1-4 and V is TRBV4-1; TRBD1 matches at 8 bases. Germline trimming cut 4 bases from V and 3 bases from J; bases unmatched to any gene: 16. The CDR3 is made up of 19 amino acids. Germline V gene lookup returns CDR1 MGHRA and CDR2 YSYEKL. CDR3 amino acids: CASSLKGRQGKRSNEKLFF. CDR3 nucleotides: TGCGCCAGCAGCCTAAAGGGTCGACAGGGGAAGAGGTCTAATGAAAAACTGTTTTTT.

The chain has TRBV7-2 and TRBJ1-1; 7 bases align to TRBD1. Per germline, CDR1 SGHTA and CDR2 FQGNSA. This CDR3 is built from 14 residues. With 3 bases clipped from V and 4 bases from J, the junction kept 5 bases outside the gene matches. The CDR3 DNA reads as TGTGCCAGCAGCTTTGACAGGGACGGCACTGAAGCTTTCTTT. This gives the protein CASSFDRDGTEAFF.

The chain joins TRBV6-5 to TRBJ1-2; possible D gene TRBD1, 6 bases. This CDR3 region has 13 residues. With 6 bases removed from V and 4 bases from J, the gap between germline ends came to 12 bases. Germline-derived CDR1 and CDR2 are MNHEY and SVGAGI. For the CDR3, the DNA is TGTGCCAGCAGACGGACAGCAGGCTATGGCTACACCTTC. Residues: CASRRTAGYGYTF.

This chain links TRBV18 with TRBJ2-1; 13 positions match TRBD2. The V and J ends lost 3 bases and 2 bases, in that order; junction bases with no gene match: 10. This CDR3 has 19 amino acids. Germline V CDR1 and CDR2: KGHSH, LQKENI. The CDR3 coding sequence is TGTGCCAGCTCACCTTGGACTAGCGGGAGCGCTCTGCCCTACAATGAGCAGTTCTTC. Amino acid sequence: CASSPWTSGSALPYNEQFF.

Concerning this clone: This same CDR3 is encoded by further DNA sequences in the sample. The rearrangement links TRBV18 to TRBJ1-5; 8 nucleotides line up with TRBD1. This CDR3 is 14 amino acids long. Unmatched junction bases numbered 0, after V lost 3 bases and J lost 2 bases. CDR1 and CDR2 from the germline V gene are KGHSH and LQKENI. The CDR3 loop reads CASSPGQGNQPQHF. In DNA, the CDR3 is TGTGCCAGCTCACCGGGACAGGGCAATCAGCCCCAGCATTTT.

Only a few counts were recorded for this clone. This chain uses TRBV27 with TRBJ1-3; TRBD1 is a possible D gene (6 bases). The germline gives CDR1 MNHEY, CDR2 SMNVEV (reference sequence). The V and J ends lost 2 bases and 0 bases respectively, with 14 bases between them. The CDR3 is 17 amino acids. CDR3 protein: CASSLLGQRYSGNTIYF. The CDR3 bases are TGTGCCAGCAGTTTACTAGGACAGAGATACTCTGGAAACACCATATATTTT.

This clone has only a few counts. V and J are TRBV5-8 and TRBJ1-2; no clear D gene. Deletions cut 6 bases from V and 8 bases from J, with 11 bases between. Germline V CDR1 and CDR2: SGHTS, YDEGEE. The CDR3 covers 11 residues. Written as DNA, the CDR3 is TGTGCCAGCACACGTCGCCTAGGCTACACCTTC. Protein sequence: CASTRRLGYTF.

This chain connects TRBV5-1 to TRBJ2-1, with TRBD2 identical over 15 bases. The germline V gene has CDR1 SGHRS and CDR2 YFSETQ. This CDR3 region has 16 residues. J gave up 10 bases and V 4 bases, and 9 bases lay outside the gene matches. Here the CDR3 DNA reads TGCGCCAGCAGCCCGGGACTAGCGGGAGGCTCGAAGGAGCAGTTCTTC. Its translation is CASSPGLAGGSKEQFF. Full variable domain (remainder filled in from reference TRBV5-1 and TRBJ2-1): KAGVTQTPRYLIKTRGQQVTLSCSPISGHRSVSWYQQTPGQGLQFLFEYFSETQRNKGNFPGRFSGRQFSNSRSEMNVSTLELGDSALYLCASSPGLAGGSKEQFFGPGTRLTVL.

The chain has TRBV19 and TRBJ2-2; D is perhaps TRBD2 (6 bases). V lost 6 bases and J lost 0, with 11 bases in between. This CDR3 contains 15 residues. The germline V gene encodes CDR1 LNHDA and CDR2 SQIVND (reference sequence). This CDR3 reads CASRRLATNTGELFF. In nucleotides, the CDR3 is TGTGCCAGTAGAAGGCTAGCGACGAACACCGGGGAGCTGTTTTTT.

This clone showed up just a few times. This rearrangement joins TRBV18 to TRBJ1-1; no definite D call. Germline CDR1 reads KGHSH; CDR2 reads LQKENI. Between the trimmed V and J ends, which lost 3 bases and 5 bases, there was a span of 7 bases. The CDR3 covers 12 residues. The CDR3 coding sequence is TGTGCCAGCTCACCTCGGGTTACTGAAGCTTTCTTT. Translating gives CASSPRVTEAFF.

The chain links TRBV12-3 or TRBV12-4 to TRBJ1-6; 8 positions match TRBD1. Trimming at V came to 9 bases and at J to 10 bases, leaving 8 bases not matched to a gene. The CDR3 is 13 amino acids. The CDR3 region has the DNA TGTGCCAGTTTGGACAGGGTCGGGTCACCCCTCCACTTT. Protein sequence: CASLDRVGSPLHF.

This chain connects TRBV19 to TRBJ2-5, with TRBD1 matching over 10 bases. This CDR3 region has 16 residues. The V gene's germline CDR1 is LNHDA and CDR2 SQIVND (reference sequence). The ends lost 8 bases at V and 1 base at J; junction bases unmatched: 10. The CDR3 loop reads CASSQGTGVGQETQYF. The CDR3 DNA sequence: TGTGCCAGTTCCCAAGGGACAGGGGTCGGCCAAGAGACCCAGTACTTC.

V is TRBV6-1 and J is TRBJ2-7, with 13 nucleotides matching TRBD2. The CDR3 spans 17 residues. The V and J ends lost 3 bases and 2 bases, in that order; junction bases with no gene match: 7. Germline V gene lookup returns CDR1 MNHNS and CDR2 SASEGT. CDR3 DNA: TGTGCCAGCAGTGATGGACTAGCGGGAGTGTTTCCCTACGAGCAGTACTTC. Encoded protein: CASSDGLAGVFPYEQYF.

The chain carries TRBV11-2 and TRBJ2-6; 7 bases are a match to TRBD1. Trimming cost V 2 bases and J 1 base; bases outside gene matches: 8. Germline CDR1 is SGHAT and CDR2 is FQNNGV. The CDR3 extends over 18 amino acids. Here the CDR3 reads CASSLWTGLPSGANVLTF. The CDR3, as DNA: TGTGCCAGCAGCTTATGGACAGGCCTTCCTTCTGGGGCCAACGTCCTGACTTTC.

V usage is TRBV6-6 and J usage is TRBJ1-3; weak D call: TRBD1 (5 bases). Trimming pared 5 bases from V and 0 bases from J, leaving 17 bases between. Germline-derived CDR1 and CDR2 are MNHNY and SVGAGI (reference sequence). The CDR3 covers 17 residues. The CDR3 DNA is TGTGCCAGCAGTCCCCTCAGGCGGGGCAACTCTGGAAACACCATATATTTT. Translation gives CASSPLRRGNSGNTIYF.

V usage is TRBV27 and J usage is TRBJ1-6; 12 nucleotides agree with TRBD1. This CDR3 region has 16 residues. The germline CDR1 and CDR2 sequences are MNHEY and SMNVEV (reference sequence). V lost 2 bases, J lost 13 bases, and 9 bases stayed unmatched. CDR3 protein: CASSLVSGTGGLPLHF. The CDR3, as DNA: TGTGCCAGCAGTTTAGTATCCGGGACAGGGGGCCTCCCCCTCCACTTT.

V is TRBV2 and J is TRBJ1-2, with a weak D call TRBD1 (5 bases). V was pared by 6 bases and J by 4 bases, with 12 bases between. Germline V gene sequence: CDR1 SNHLY, CDR2 FYNNEI. The CDR3 is made up of 13 amino acids. The CDR3 spells CASRGPGVYGYTF. Written as DNA, the CDR3 is TGTGCCAGCAGGGGACCGGGGGTCTATGGCTACACCTTC. Full variable domain (remainder filled in from reference TRBV2 and TRBJ1-2): EPEVTQTPSHQVTQMGQEVILRCVPISNHLYFYWYRQILGQKVEFLVSFYNNEISEKSEIFDDQFSVERPDGSNFTLKIRSTKLEDSAMYFCASRGPGVYGYTFGSGTRLTVV.

V usage is TRBV10-3 and J usage is TRBJ1-1; 7 bases fit TRBD1. The V segment lost 3 bases and the J segment 7 bases; nucleotides outside the gene matches: 5. This CDR3 is 13 amino acids long. CDR1 is ENHRY, CDR2 SYGVKD, per germline. The CDR3 DNA sequence: TGTGCCATCAGTGACTTACAGGGGCGTGAAGCTTTCTTT. This sequence encodes CAISDLQGREAFF.

This clone was observed a single time. The genes are TRBV6-2 or TRBV6-3 and TRBJ1-6, with 8 bases aligning to TRBD1. Per the germline V gene, CDR1 is MNHEY and CDR2 is SVGEGT. The CDR3 has 15 amino acids. J was trimmed by 6 bases and V by 2 bases; bases with no gene match: 3. For the CDR3, the DNA is TGTGCCAGCAGTTACCGGGACAGGATTAATTCACCCCTCCACTTT. This gives the protein CASSYRDRINSPLHF.

The gene calls are TRBV19 and TRBJ1-2; 9 bases map to TRBD1. The CDR3 is made up of 15 amino acids. Germline lookup yields CDR1 LNHDA and CDR2 SQIVND (reference sequence). V lost 3 bases and J lost 8; bases outside the gene matches: 10. The CDR3 is CASSMAGQGNGGYTF. Written as DNA, the CDR3 is TGTGCCAGTAGTATGGCGGGACAGGGAAACGGCGGCTACACCTTC.

There are a few counts of this clone. This chain connects TRBV7-2 to TRBJ1-2, with D maybe TRBD1 (5 bases). The V end lost 3 bases, the J end lost 8 bases, and 13 bases lay between the germline ends. The length of the CDR3 is 13 residues. CDR1 is SGHTA, CDR2 FQGNSA, per germline. CDR3 bases: TGTGCCAGCAGCTTCTACGGGGGGAGAGGCTACACCTTC. Residues: CASSFYGGRGYTF.

The table lists this clone with a count of one. The rearrangement links TRBV7-2 to TRBJ2-5, with 9 positions matching TRBD1. Trimming at V came to 5 bases and at J to 5 bases, leaving 6 bases not matched to a gene. This CDR3 has 14 amino acids. Germline assignment: CDR1 SGHTA and CDR2 FQGNSA. The CDR3: CASSPGTGLETQYF. The CDR3 DNA reads as TGTGCCAGCAGCCCCGGGACAGGGTTGGAGACCCAGTACTTC.

The V gene is TRBV2, the J gene TRBJ1-3, with 7 nucleotides matching TRBD1. The junction had 7 bases not matched to a gene; V was cut back by 11 bases and J by 3 bases. This CDR3 spans 13 amino acids. Germline lookup yields CDR1 SNHLY and CDR2 FYNNEI. Here the CDR3 reads CAGGGQLGNTIYF. The CDR3 nucleotides read TGTGCCGGAGGGGGACAGCTTGGAAACACCATATATTTT.

This chain joins TRBV6-2 or TRBV6-3 and TRBJ2-2, with 11 bases lining up with TRBD1. V lost 4 bases, J lost 6 bases, and 1 base stayed unmatched. Germline CDR1 and CDR2: MNHEY and SVGEGT. The length of the CDR3 is 14 residues. CDR3 bases: TGTGCCAGCAGTTGGACAGGGGGCCCCGGGGAGCTGTTTTTT. Translation gives CASSWTGGPGELFF.

The genes are TRBV6-5 and TRBJ1-1; D ambiguous. CDR3 length: 12 amino acids. V lost 8 bases and J lost 6, with 13 bases in between. Germline CDR1 is MNHEY and CDR2 is SVGAGI. This CDR3 reads CASGGERPEAFF. In DNA form, the CDR3 reads TGTGCCAGCGGCGGTGAGAGACCTGAAGCTTTCTTT.